The 26 T cell receptor beta chains reported below all come from one sample, sequenced in a study of OX40 agonist ivuxolimab in advanced cancers. Some clones are missing from TCRdb's copy, which holds only in-frame ones; the method was immunoSEQ multiplex PCR. In the table there are roughly 65,000 clones, over 80% of which are singletons. Specimen: CD4+ or CD8+ T cells sorted from blood, collected in a trial of the OX40 agonist ivuxolimab. These receptors were obtained from an adult with an advanced solid tumor such as melanoma, head and neck, liver or kidney cancer.

V and J are TRBV28 and TRBJ1-1; TRBD1 aligns across 7 bases. Germline trimming cut 2 bases from V and 5 bases from J; bases unmatched to any gene: 5. The CDR3 length is 14 residues. From germline, CDR1 is MDHEN and CDR2 SYDVKM. CDR3 protein: CASSLTQGGTEAFF. For the CDR3, the DNA is TGTGCCAGCAGTTTAACTCAGGGGGGAACTGAAGCTTTCTTT.

V gene TRBV9 combines with J gene TRBJ2-2; D unresolved. There are 14 residues in the CDR3. The ends were cut back, 4 bases at V and 5 bases at J, with 12 bases in the middle. Germline CDR1 SGDLS, CDR2 YYNGEE. CDR3 DNA: TGTGCCAGCAGCCCACTTTTAGGGACCGGGGAGCTGTTTTTT. Amino acid sequence: CASSPLLGTGELFF.

CDR3 protein: CASSEQETQYF. For the CDR3, the DNA is TGTGCCAGCTCAGAACAAGAGACCCAGTACTTC. The chain recombines TRBV18 with TRBJ2-5; D ambiguous. Looked up from germline, CDR1 is KGHSH and CDR2 is LQKENI. This CDR3 comprises 11 residues. The V end lost 5 bases, the J end lost 2 bases, and 3 bases lay between the germline ends.

This clone was found a few times. The V and J genes are TRBV13 and TRBJ2-7; TRBD1 matches 10 bases. The V and J ends lost 1 base and 6 bases, in that order; junction bases with no gene match: 6. Germline CDR1 and CDR2: PRHDT and FYEKMQ (reference sequence). The CDR3 is 15 residues long. CDR3 DNA: TGTGCCAGCAGCTTAGTCGGGACAGGGGTTGGCGAGCAGTACTTC. Protein: CASSLVGTGVGEQYF.

J is TRBJ2-7 and V is TRBV9; possible D gene TRBD2, 5 bases. There are 14 residues in the CDR3. The germline V gene encodes CDR1 SGDLS and CDR2 YYNGEE. V was clipped by 6 bases and J by 0 bases, with 13 bases between them. The chain's CDR3 is CASNGGTDSYEQYF. In nucleotides, the CDR3 is TGTGCCAGCAACGGAGGTACTGACTCCTACGAGCAGTACTTC.

This chain links TRBV2 with TRBJ1-5; weak D call: TRBD1 (5 bases). CDR3 length: 15 residues. With 3 bases removed from V and 0 bases from J, the gap between germline ends came to 9 bases. From germline, CDR1 is SNHLY and CDR2 FYNNEI. The CDR3 sequence: CASSEGVNSNQPQHF. In nucleotides, the CDR3 is TGTGCCAGCAGTGAGGGGGTGAATAGCAATCAGCCCCAGCATTTT. Full variable domain (missing parts from reference TRBV2 and TRBJ1-5): EPEVTQTPSHQVTQMGQEVILRCVPISNHLYFYWYRQILGQKVEFLVSFYNNEISEKSEIFDDQFSVERPDGSNFTLKIRSTKLEDSAMYFCASSEGVNSNQPQHFGDGTRLSIL.

The chain couples TRBV27 to TRBJ2-5; D is unresolved. Germline V CDR1 and CDR2: MNHEY, SMNVEV (reference sequence). The CDR3 runs 12 residues. Trimming shortened V by 5 bases and J by 4 bases, and 8 bases separated the two germline ends. CDR3 nucleotides: TGTGCCAGCAGTCCACTGGGAGAGACCCAGTACTTC. Protein product: CASSPLGETQYF.

The chain carries TRBV5-4 and TRBJ2-2; D is undetermined. Germline values: CDR1 SGHNT, CDR2 YYREEE (reference sequence). Trimming pared 1 base from V and 2 bases from J, leaving 6 bases between. CDR3 length: 14 residues. The CDR3, as DNA: TGTGCCAGCAGCTTGAGACAAAACACCGGGGAGCTGTTTTTT. This gives the protein CASSLRQNTGELFF.

This chain connects TRBV9 to TRBJ2-3; 11 bases match TRBD2. The V gene end was trimmed by 6 bases and the J gene end by 4 bases; junction bases not matched to a gene: 7. The CDR3 length is 15 residues. The germline V gene encodes CDR1 SGDLS and CDR2 YYNGEE. The CDR3: CASTQRGLAADTQYF. The CDR3, as DNA: TGTGCCAGCACCCAACGGGGACTAGCGGCAGATACGCAGTATTTT. The complete variable domain, with remaining parts taken from reference TRBV9 and TRBJ2-3, reads DSGVTQTPKHLITATGQRVTLRCSPRSGDLSVYWYQQSLDQGLQFLIQYYNGEERAKGNILERFSAQQFPDLHSELNLSSLELGDSALYFCASTQRGLAADTQYFGPGTRLTVL.

V and J are TRBV5-1 and TRBJ2-2, with a weak D call TRBD1 (5 bases). This CDR3 is built from 14 residues. The V end lost 4 bases, the J end lost 1 base, and 8 bases lay between the germline ends. Germline CDR1 SGHRS, CDR2 YFSETQ. The chain's CDR3 is CASSLTVNTGELFF. CDR3 sequence (DNA): TGCGCCAGCAGCCTGACAGTGAACACCGGGGAGCTGTTTTTT.

The chain combines TRBV9 with TRBJ1-5, with D uncertain. The CDR3 consists of 15 residues. V was clipped by 3 bases and J by 0 bases, with 10 bases between them. Germline V CDR1 and CDR2: SGDLS, YYNGEE. This chain's CDR3 is CASSDEGHSNQPQHF. As DNA, the CDR3 is TGTGCCAGCAGCGACGAAGGGCATAGCAATCAGCCCCAGCATTTT.

The J gene is TRBJ2-3, the V gene TRBV18; D unresolved. V shed 7 bases and J shed 3 bases, with 11 bases lying between them. Per the germline V gene, CDR1 is KGHSH and CDR2 is LQKENI. CDR3 size: 13 residues. The CDR3 DNA follows: TGTGCCAGCTTAAAATCCGGGACAGATACGCAGTATTTT. Its translation: CASLKSGTDTQYF.

The rearrangement joins TRBV5-4 to TRBJ1-1, with 9 positions matching TRBD1. CDR1 and CDR2 (germline): SGHNT, YYREEE (reference sequence). This CDR3 spans 14 amino acids. The V and J ends lost 6 bases and 3 bases, in that order; junction bases with no gene match: 6. The CDR3 DNA is TGTGCCAGCAACAAACAGGGGGCGGACACTGAAGCTTTCTTT. Translating it yields CASNKQGADTEAFF.

V and J are TRBV6-1 and TRBJ2-1, with 9 positions matching TRBD2. Trimming cost V 0 bases and J 3 bases; bases outside gene matches: 3. The CDR3 contains 16 residues. Germline CDR1 and CDR2: MNHNS and SASEGT. CDR3 amino acids: CASSEAASGNYNEQFF. In DNA, the CDR3 is TGTGCCAGCAGTGAAGCGGCTAGCGGGAACTACAATGAGCAGTTCTTC.

This chain links TRBV19 with TRBJ1-1; no reliable D call. CDR1 is LNHDA and CDR2 is SQIVND in the germline V gene (reference sequence). The V end was cut by 3 bases, the J end by 1 base, with 9 bases between. This CDR3 has 14 residues. The CDR3 reads CASSIAGGNTEAFF. CDR3 nucleotides: TGTGCCAGTAGTATTGCAGGCGGGAACACTGAAGCTTTCTTT.

This clone was seen a handful of times. This chain connects TRBV4-2 to TRBJ1-4; the D gene is possibly TRBD1 (5 bases). Germline V gives CDR1 LGHNA, CDR2 YNFKEQ. This CDR3 region has 14 residues. With 6 bases removed from V and 10 bases from J, the gap between germline ends came to 18 bases. For the CDR3, the DNA is TGTGCCAGCAGACGACCGGGGGATCGGGGAAAACTGTTTTTT. Encoded protein: CASRRPGDRGKLFF.

A word on this clone: At one end the junction does not follow the germline gene, possibly because of a read error. This chain uses TRBV6-6 with TRBJ2-2; possible D gene TRBD1, 6 bases. The CDR3 runs to 14 residues. The V gene's germline CDR1 is MNHNY and CDR2 SVGAGI (reference sequence). This CDR3 is CVSREGVINGELFF. Written as DNA, the CDR3 is TGTGTCAGCCGAGAGGGGGTTATCAACGGGGAGCTGTTTTTT.

The chain joins TRBV28 to TRBJ2-6; D might be TRBD1 (5 bases). This CDR3 spans 15 amino acids. Looked up from germline, CDR1 is MDHEN and CDR2 is SYDVKM. Trimming took 2 bases from V and 1 from J, leaving 6 bases between them. DNA for the CDR3: TGTGCCAGCAGTTTACCAGGGTCTGGGGCCAACGTCCTGACTTTC. Translation: CASSLPGSGANVLTF.

The chain recombines TRBV5-4 with TRBJ2-7; D remains ambiguous. This CDR3 has 13 residues. Trimming removed 0 bases at V and 0 bases at J, with 4 bases between. The V gene's germline CDR1 is SGHNT and CDR2 YYREEE (reference sequence). The CDR3 protein is CASSLGHSYEQYF. The CDR3 nucleotides are TGTGCCAGCAGCTTGGGACACTCCTACGAGCAGTACTTC. The full variable domain, rest sourced from reference TRBV5-4 and TRBJ2-7, is ETGVTQSPTHLIKTRGQQVTLRCSSQSGHNTVSWYQQALGQGPQFIFQYYREEENGRGNFPPRFSGLQFPNYSSELNVNALELDDSALYLCASSLGHSYEQYFGPGTRLTVT.

This clone came up once. V gene TRBV11-3 combines with J gene TRBJ2-2; D gene uncertain. V was shortened by 5 bases and J by 3 bases, with 10 bases between the two germline ends. The CDR3 spans 14 residues. Per the germline V gene, CDR1 is SGHNT and CDR2 is YENEEA. Here the CDR3 reads CASSPGGDTGELFF. The DNA of the CDR3 is TGTGCCAGCAGCCCAGGTGGGGACACCGGGGAGCTGTTTTTT.

This clone showed up just a few times. The V call is TRBV19, the J call TRBJ2-3; the D gene is possibly TRBD1 (6 bases). The length of the CDR3 is 12 residues. The germline V gene has CDR1 LNHDA and CDR2 SQIVND (reference sequence). V lost 3 bases, J lost 9 bases, and 10 bases lay in between. The CDR3 coding sequence is TGTGCCAGTAGTATTCAGCAGGGGACGCAGTATTTT. Its translation: CASSIQQGTQYF.

This clone was observed a handful of times. This chain joins TRBV13 and TRBJ2-5; 8 bases fit TRBD2. Per germline, CDR1 PRHDT and CDR2 FYEKMQ (reference sequence). V lost 5 bases to trimming and J lost 3 bases; unmatched junction nucleotides: 5. This CDR3 has 14 residues. CDR3 loop: CASSSRTSKETQYF. CDR3 bases: TGTGCCAGCAGCAGCAGGACTAGCAAAGAGACCCAGTACTTC. Full variable domain (rest looked up from reference TRBV13 and TRBJ2-5): AAGVIQSPRHLIKEKRETATLKCYPIPRHDTVYWYQQGPGQDPQFLISFYEKMQSDKGSIPDRFSAQQFSDYHSELNMSSLELGDSALYFCASSSRTSKETQYFGPGTRLLVL.

This sequence joins TRBV5-4 and TRBJ2-5; D uncertain. The CDR3 sequence is 13 residues long. V shed 4 bases and J shed 5 bases, with 12 bases lying between them. CDR1 and CDR2 (germline): SGHNT, YYREEE (reference sequence). The CDR3 spells CASSLWRGETQYF. Here the CDR3 DNA reads TGTGCCAGCAGCCTCTGGCGTGGGGAGACCCAGTACTTC.

To note about this clone: One end of the junction fails to match germline, which may point to a read error. The rearrangement uses TRBV11-2 and TRBJ1-3; 7 bases are shared with TRBD1. This CDR3 region has 12 residues. CDR1 and CDR2 (germline): SGHAT, FQNNGV. This CDR3 is CASSFPTGDSVF. The CDR3 DNA reads TGTGCCAGCAGCTTTCCAACAGGGGATTCTGTTTTT.

The chain is built from TRBV28 and TRBJ1-5; D is ambiguous. The CDR3 contains 14 residues. Per the germline V gene, CDR1 is MDHEN and CDR2 is SYDVKM. V lost 7 bases, J lost 4 bases, and 14 bases lay in between. CDR3 in amino acids: CASIPGKRNQPQHF. The CDR3 nucleotides are TGTGCCAGCATACCGGGAAAACGGAATCAGCCCCAGCATTTT.

The chain recombines TRBV30 with TRBJ2-3; D is uncertain. Germline V CDR1 and CDR2: GTSNPN, SVGIG (reference sequence). V lost 0 bases to trimming and J lost 4 bases, with 20 bases between them. The CDR3 totals 17 residues. The CDR3 loop reads CAWSVKFLPPPPDTQYF. The CDR3 region has the DNA TGTGCCTGGAGTGTAAAGTTTTTACCACCGCCCCCAGATACGCAGTATTTT.